This is a list of T cell receptor beta chains from one sample in a study of cytomegalovirus exposure and HLA in healthy donors. Repertoires were generated with immunoSEQ multiplex PCR, while TCRdb's copy carries only in-frame clones and drops some. The sample gives 120,000 or so clones, about 90% of which show up once; approximately 2% is in the top ten. The specimen sequenced was PBMCs. These receptors came from a woman aged 18-30 years in good health and CMV-seronegative. CDR3s include the opening cysteine and the closing phenylalanine or tryptophan. The order of the fields is D gene, J gene, V gene, clone size, CDR3 DNA, CDR3 protein. D genes are given only for firm matches. Some rows mark clone size as missing; the rest say once, few, many or name a class of expanded clone.

D gene: -; J gene: TRBJ2-7; V gene: TRBV19; clone size: -; CDR3 DNA: TGTGCCAGTAGCCCCCATCCCCGGACACGAAGCTCCTACGAGCAGTACTTC; CDR3 protein: CASSPHPRTRSSYEQYF
D gene: -; J gene: TRBJ1-2; V gene: TRBV28; clone size: few; CDR3 DNA: TGTGCCAGCAGTTTGATGAGGGTAAATGTCTATGGCTACACCTTC; CDR3 protein: CASSLMRVNVYGYTF
D gene: -; J gene: TRBJ2-7; V gene: TRBV27; clone size: -; CDR3 DNA: TGTGCCAGCAGTTTATTGGCGGGTGGGCTCCAAGGTGACTACGAGCAGTACTTC; CDR3 protein: CASSLLAGGLQGDYEQYF
D gene: -; J gene: TRBJ2-5; V gene: TRBV5-1; clone size: once; CDR3 DNA: TGCGCCAGCAGCTTCGTAACTAGCAACCCAGAGACCCAGTACTTC; CDR3 protein: CASSFVTSNPETQYF
D gene: TRBD2; J gene: TRBJ2-7; V gene: TRBV18; clone size: -; CDR3 DNA: TGTGCCAGCTCACCACGGTCTAGCGGGGGCTCCTACGAGCAGTACTTC; CDR3 protein: CASSPRSSGGSYEQYF
D gene: TRBD1; J gene: TRBJ1-5; V gene: TRBV28; clone size: -; CDR3 DNA: TGTGCCAGCAGGGATGACAGGGGGATGAGCAATCAGCCCCAGCATTTT; CDR3 protein: CASRDDRGMSNQPQHF
D gene: -; J gene: TRBJ1-1; V gene: TRBV9; clone size: -; CDR3 DNA: TGTGCCAGCAGCGTAGTCCCAGACATGAACACTGAAGCTTTCTTT; CDR3 protein: CASSVVPDMNTEAFF
D gene: TRBD1; J gene: TRBJ1-2; V gene: TRBV5-4; clone size: -; CDR3 DNA: TGTGCCAGCAGCTGGATCACAGGGGCTTACTATGGCTACACCTTC; CDR3 protein: CASSWITGAYYGYTF
D gene: TRBD2; J gene: TRBJ2-1; V gene: TRBV19; clone size: -; CDR3 DNA: TGTGCCAGTAGTAGAGCGGGGCTCAATGAGCAGTTCTTC; CDR3 protein: CASSRAGLNEQFF
D gene: -; J gene: TRBJ2-7; V gene: TRBV7-9; clone size: -; CDR3 DNA: TGTGCCAGCAGCTTAACGGCGGCAGTCCACGAGCAGTACTTC; CDR3 protein: CASSLTAAVHEQYF
D gene: -; J gene: TRBJ2-2; V gene: TRBV5-1; clone size: -; CDR3 DNA: TGCGCCAGCAGCTTGGGCACTTCAGGAGGCGGGGAGCTGTTTTTT; CDR3 protein: CASSLGTSGGGELFF
D gene: -; J gene: TRBJ1-3; V gene: TRBV7-9; clone size: -; CDR3 DNA: TGTGCCAGCAGCCCAGGACTAGGAAACACCATATATTTT; CDR3 protein: CASSPGLGNTIYF
D gene: -; J gene: TRBJ1-3; V gene: TRBV11-2; clone size: -; CDR3 DNA: TGTGCCAGCAGCTTAGCTTCGACCATATATTTT; CDR3 protein: CASSLASTIYF
D gene: -; J gene: TRBJ1-2; V gene: TRBV5-1; clone size: -; CDR3 DNA: TGCGCCAGCAGCACCAAGAGGGGGGGTCTGGACTATGGCTACACCTTC; CDR3 protein: CASSTKRGGLDYGYTF
D gene: -; J gene: TRBJ1-2; V gene: TRBV4-1; clone size: -; CDR3 DNA: TGCGCCAGCAGCCAAGAAGTTGAGGGTACTAACTATGGCTACACCTTC; CDR3 protein: CASSQEVEGTNYGYTF
D gene: -; J gene: TRBJ1-3; V gene: TRBV25-1; clone size: -; CDR3 DNA: TGTGCCAGCAGTGACACAGGCCGCCTCTCTGGAAACACCATATATTTT; CDR3 protein: CASSDTGRLSGNTIYF
D gene: TRBD2; J gene: TRBJ2-7; V gene: TRBV5-1; clone size: -; CDR3 DNA: TGCGCCAGCAGCCCTAGCGGGGGCTCCTACGAGCAGTACTTC; CDR3 protein: CASSPSGGSYEQYF
D gene: TRBD2; J gene: TRBJ2-3; V gene: TRBV7-2; clone size: -; CDR3 DNA: TGTGCCAGCAGCCAACCCAGACTAGCGGGAGGGGTAGGGGCAGATACGCAGTATTTT; CDR3 protein: CASSQPRLAGGVGADTQYF
D gene: -; J gene: TRBJ2-3; V gene: TRBV19; clone size: -; CDR3 DNA: TGTGCCAGTACCCCTAACGGGGGGCATAGCACAGATACGCAGTATTTT; CDR3 protein: CASTPNGGHSTDTQYF
D gene: TRBD1; J gene: TRBJ1-1; V gene: TRBV28; clone size: -; CDR3 DNA: TGTGCCAGCAGTTTGCCAACCACCACAGGGGTCACTGAAGCTTTCTTT; CDR3 protein: CASSLPTTTGVTEAFF
D gene: -; J gene: TRBJ2-3; V gene: TRBV18; clone size: -; CDR3 DNA: TGTGCCAGCTCAAGGGACACCACAGATACGCAGTATTTT; CDR3 protein: CASSRDTTDTQYF
D gene: -; J gene: TRBJ2-4; V gene: TRBV28; clone size: -; CDR3 DNA: TGTGCCAGCAGTTTAGTAGGGAAGGGGAACATTCAGTACTTC; CDR3 protein: CASSLVGKGNIQYF
D gene: TRBD2; J gene: TRBJ2-1; V gene: TRBV4-3; clone size: -; CDR3 DNA: TGCGCCAGCAGCCAGAGTCCGGGACTAGCGACCTACAATGAGCAGTTCTTC; CDR3 protein: CASSQSPGLATYNEQFF
D gene: -; J gene: TRBJ1-2; V gene: TRBV11-2; clone size: few; CDR3 DNA: TGTGCCAGCAGCTTCAGCAGGTTTAACTATGGCTACACCTTC; CDR3 protein: CASSFSRFNYGYTF
D gene: -; J gene: TRBJ1-1; V gene: TRBV18; clone size: -; CDR3 DNA: TGTGCCAGCTCACCCCCGGGGACACCGAACACTGAAGCTTTCTTT; CDR3 protein: CASSPPGTPNTEAFF
D gene: -; J gene: TRBJ2-5; V gene: TRBV5-6; clone size: -; CDR3 DNA: TGTGCCAGCACCTCCAGCGGAAGGGCGGAACAAGAGACCCAGTACTTC; CDR3 protein: CASTSSGRAEQETQYF
D gene: TRBD1; J gene: TRBJ2-7; V gene: TRBV27; clone size: once; CDR3 DNA: TGTGCCAGCGGCGTGGAGACAGGGGACGACGAGCAGTACTTC; CDR3 protein: CASGVETGDDEQYF
D gene: TRBD1; J gene: TRBJ1-2; V gene: TRBV30; clone size: -; CDR3 DNA: TGTGCCTGGTCCAACCCGGGACAGGGGTTCTTCGGCTACACCTTC; CDR3 protein: CAWSNPGQGFFGYTF
D gene: TRBD1; J gene: TRBJ2-7; V gene: TRBV5-1; clone size: -; CDR3 DNA: TGCGCCAGCAGCACAGGGACAGCCCGTACCTACGAGCAGTACTTC; CDR3 protein: CASSTGTARTYEQYF
D gene: -; J gene: TRBJ1-2; V gene: TRBV28; clone size: -; CDR3 DNA: TGTGCCAGCAGTGAACATGGACAGTGGCCTGACTATGGCTACACCTTC; CDR3 protein: CASSEHGQWPDYGYTF
D gene: TRBD1; J gene: TRBJ2-1; V gene: TRBV27; clone size: -; CDR3 DNA: TGTGCCAGCAGGGACAGACAGGGTCGGGGCATCTACAATGAGCAGTTCTTC; CDR3 protein: CASRDRQGRGIYNEQFF
D gene: -; J gene: TRBJ2-5; V gene: TRBV13; clone size: once; CDR3 DNA: TGTGCCAGCACCACTCGCAGGGAACAAGAGACCCAGTACTTC; CDR3 protein: CASTTRREQETQYF
D gene: -; J gene: TRBJ2-2; V gene: TRBV5-4; clone size: -; CDR3 DNA: TGTGCCAGCAGCTTGACCGGCCCCGGGGTCACCGGGGAGCTGTTTTTT; CDR3 protein: CASSLTGPGVTGELFF
D gene: -; J gene: TRBJ1-1; V gene: TRBV7-7; clone size: -; CDR3 DNA: TGTGCTAGCAGCCGATCCCCGGACACTGAAGCTTTCTTT; CDR3 protein: CASSRSPDTEAFF
D gene: -; J gene: TRBJ1-3; V gene: TRBV7-6; clone size: -; CDR3 DNA: TGTGCCAGCAGTCAAACCGGGGGGGCTGGAAACACCATATATTTT; CDR3 protein: CASSQTGGAGNTIYF
D gene: TRBD2; J gene: TRBJ2-7; V gene: TRBV7-2; clone size: -; CDR3 DNA: TGTGCCAGCAGCTTAGGGGGGAGGGCCACCTACGAGCAGTACTTC; CDR3 protein: CASSLGGRATYEQYF
D gene: -; J gene: TRBJ1-2; V gene: TRBV18; clone size: -; CDR3 DNA: TGTGCCAGCTCACCAGAGGAGTCCTATGGCTACACCTTC; CDR3 protein: CASSPEESYGYTF
D gene: -; J gene: TRBJ2-1; V gene: TRBV5-8; clone size: -; CDR3 DNA: TGTGCCAGCAGCTTGGATGAGCAAAGCTCCTACAATGAGCAGTTCTTC; CDR3 protein: CASSLDEQSSYNEQFF
D gene: TRBD2; J gene: TRBJ2-3; V gene: TRBV7-6; clone size: -; CDR3 DNA: TGTGCCAGCAGCTCAACCGGACTAGCGGGGGGCACAGATACGCAGTATTTT; CDR3 protein: CASSSTGLAGGTDTQYF
D gene: -; J gene: TRBJ1-3; V gene: TRBV5-1; clone size: -; CDR3 DNA: TGCGCCAGCAGTTTCCCCACAGCTACCTCTGGAAACACCATATATTTT; CDR3 protein: CASSFPTATSGNTIYF
D gene: -; J gene: TRBJ2-7; V gene: TRBV6-1; clone size: -; CDR3 DNA: TGTGCCAGCAGTGAAGGCCCGGACAGTACCTACGAGCAGTACTTC; CDR3 protein: CASSEGPDSTYEQYF
D gene: -; J gene: TRBJ2-6; V gene: TRBV5-1; clone size: -; CDR3 DNA: TGCGCCAGCAGCTTGGCCGGCGGGCGGGCCAACGTCCTGACTTTC; CDR3 protein: CASSLAGGRANVLTF
D gene: -; J gene: TRBJ1-4; V gene: TRBV4-3; clone size: -; CDR3 DNA: TGCGCCAGCAGCCAAGACACAGGAGGGAGAGCTAATGAAAAACTGTTTTTT; CDR3 protein: CASSQDTGGRANEKLFF
D gene: TRBD2; J gene: TRBJ2-7; V gene: TRBV19; clone size: -; CDR3 DNA: TGTGCCAGTAGTATCGGGCTCCGCGGGAGTGGTTACGAGCAGTACTTC; CDR3 protein: CASSIGLRGSGYEQYF
D gene: -; J gene: TRBJ1-5; V gene: TRBV27; clone size: -; CDR3 DNA: TGTGCCAGCAAGAGAGGAGGGGTCAATCAGCCCCAGCATTTT; CDR3 protein: CASKRGGVNQPQHF
D gene: -; J gene: TRBJ2-1; V gene: TRBV19; clone size: -; CDR3 DNA: TGTGCCAGTAGTAAACTAGCCTACAATGAGCAGTTCTTC; CDR3 protein: CASSKLAYNEQFF
D gene: -; J gene: TRBJ1-2; V gene: TRBV9; clone size: -; CDR3 DNA: TGTGCCAGCAGCGTAGGTGGCGGCTACACCTTC; CDR3 protein: CASSVGGGYTF
D gene: -; J gene: TRBJ1-5; V gene: TRBV7-9; clone size: once; CDR3 DNA: TGTGCCAGCAGCTTAGGGGCAGGGAGGCATCAGCCCCAGCATTTT; CDR3 protein: CASSLGAGRHQPQHF
D gene: -; J gene: TRBJ2-7; V gene: TRBV5-5; clone size: -; CDR3 DNA: TGTGCCAGCAGCTTGTCTGGGCGCGAGCAGTACTTC; CDR3 protein: CASSLSGREQYF
D gene: TRBD2; J gene: TRBJ2-2; V gene: TRBV28; clone size: -; CDR3 DNA: TGTGCCAGCAGTGTCGGGGGGGCCGGCACCGGGGAGCTGTTTTTT; CDR3 protein: CASSVGGAGTGELFF
D gene: -; J gene: TRBJ1-2; V gene: TRBV18; clone size: -; CDR3 DNA: TGTGCCAGCTCACCAACGGTCCCTGCTCATGGCTACACCTTC; CDR3 protein: CASSPTVPAHGYTF
D gene: -; J gene: TRBJ1-4; V gene: TRBV4-3; clone size: few; CDR3 DNA: TGCGCCAGCAGCCAAGGTCGCGGGGGTACCTCTAAACAACTGTTTTTT; CDR3 protein: CASSQGRGGTSKQLFF
D gene: TRBD1; J gene: TRBJ1-3; V gene: TRBV5-6; clone size: -; CDR3 DNA: TGTGCCAGCAGCTTCTCGGACAGGGTTCTCTCCACCATATATTTT; CDR3 protein: CASSFSDRVLSTIYF